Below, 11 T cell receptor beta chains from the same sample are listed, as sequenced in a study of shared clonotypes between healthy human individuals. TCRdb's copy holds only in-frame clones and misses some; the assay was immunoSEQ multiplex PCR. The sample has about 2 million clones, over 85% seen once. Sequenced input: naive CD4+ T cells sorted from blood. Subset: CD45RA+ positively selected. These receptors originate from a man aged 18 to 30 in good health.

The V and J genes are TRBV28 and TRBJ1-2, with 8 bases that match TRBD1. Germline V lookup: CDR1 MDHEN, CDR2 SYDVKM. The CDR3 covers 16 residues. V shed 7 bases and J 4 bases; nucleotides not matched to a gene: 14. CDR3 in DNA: TGTGCCAGCAACGCGCCGGTGGCCGGGACAGGCTATGGCTACACCTTC. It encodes CASNAPVAGTGYGYTF.

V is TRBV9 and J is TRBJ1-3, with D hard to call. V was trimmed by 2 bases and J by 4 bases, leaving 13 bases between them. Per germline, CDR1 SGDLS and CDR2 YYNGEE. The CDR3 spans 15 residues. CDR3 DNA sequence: TGTGCCAGCAGCGTCGGAAGTTGGGAAGGAAACACCATATATTTT. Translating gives CASSVGSWEGNTIYF.

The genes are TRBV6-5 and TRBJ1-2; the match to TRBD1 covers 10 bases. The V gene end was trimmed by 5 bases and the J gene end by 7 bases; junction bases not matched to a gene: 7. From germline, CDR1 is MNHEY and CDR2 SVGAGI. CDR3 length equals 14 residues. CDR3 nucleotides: TGTGCCAGCAGTAGACTGACAGGGGGCGTTGGCTACACCTTC. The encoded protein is CASSRLTGGVGYTF.

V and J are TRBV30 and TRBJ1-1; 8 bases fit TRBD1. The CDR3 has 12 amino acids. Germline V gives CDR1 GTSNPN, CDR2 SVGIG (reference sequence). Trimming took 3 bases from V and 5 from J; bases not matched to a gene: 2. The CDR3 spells CAWSGQGTEAFF. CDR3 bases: TGTGCCTGGAGCGGACAGGGTACTGAAGCTTTCTTT. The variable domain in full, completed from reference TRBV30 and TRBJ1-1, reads SQTIHQWPATLVQPVGSPLSLECTVEGTSNPNLYWYRQAAGRGLQLLFYSVGIGQISSEVPQNLSASRPQDRQFILSSKKLLLSDSGFYLCAWSGQGTEAFFGQGTRLTVV.

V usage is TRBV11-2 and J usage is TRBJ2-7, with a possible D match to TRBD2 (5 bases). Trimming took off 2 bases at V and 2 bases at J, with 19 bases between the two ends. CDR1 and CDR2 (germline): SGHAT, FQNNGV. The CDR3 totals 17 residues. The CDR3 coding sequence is TGTGCCAGCAGCTTATTAAGTAGCGCCATTTCCGCCTACGAGCAGTACTTC. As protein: CASSLLSSAISAYEQYF.

CDR3 bases: TGCGCCAGCAGCGCCAGGGGGCAGGCAGATACGCAGTATTTT. Translation gives CASSARGQADTQYF. V usage is TRBV5-1 and J usage is TRBJ2-3; 8 bases line up with TRBD1. Trimming removed 4 bases from V and 4 bases from J; junction bases left unmatched: 5. This CDR3 contains 14 residues. Germline CDR1 and CDR2: SGHRS and YFSETQ.

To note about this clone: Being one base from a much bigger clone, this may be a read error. In DNA form, the CDR3 reads TGTGCCAGCAGCCAACCAGACAGGGTGAATGAAAAACTGTTTTTT. Translating it yields CASSQPDRVNEKLFF. This chain connects TRBV11-2 to TRBJ1-4; TRBD1 aligns across 7 bases. Germline trimming cut 5 bases from V and 5 bases from J; bases unmatched to any gene: 8. Germline values: CDR1 SGHAT, CDR2 FQNNGV. CDR3 length: 15 residues. Combining the CDR3 with reference TRBV11-2 and TRBJ1-4 gives the whole variable domain EAGVAQSPRYKIIEKRQSVAFWCNPISGHATLYWYQQILGQGPKLLIQFQNNGVVDDSQLPKDRFSAERLKGVDSTLKIQPAKLEDSAVYLCASSQPDRVNEKLFFGSGTQLSVL.

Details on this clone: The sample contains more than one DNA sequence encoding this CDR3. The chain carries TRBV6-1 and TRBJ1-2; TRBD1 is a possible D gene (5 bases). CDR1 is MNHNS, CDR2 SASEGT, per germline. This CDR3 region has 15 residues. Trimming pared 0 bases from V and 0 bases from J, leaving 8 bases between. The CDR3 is CASSEAQGANYGYTF. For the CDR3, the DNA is TGTGCCAGCAGTGAAGCTCAGGGAGCTAACTATGGCTACACCTTC.

The CDR3 bases are TGCGCCAGCAGCCAAGCCCTGGGAGGAGGCGGCTCCTACGAGCAGTACTTC. It yields the protein CASSQALGGGGSYEQYF. This sequence joins TRBV4-1 and TRBJ2-7; weak D call: TRBD2 (6 bases). The germline V gene has CDR1 MGHRA and CDR2 YSYEKL. V lost 1 base, J lost 0 bases, and 16 bases lay in between. The CDR3 contains 17 residues.

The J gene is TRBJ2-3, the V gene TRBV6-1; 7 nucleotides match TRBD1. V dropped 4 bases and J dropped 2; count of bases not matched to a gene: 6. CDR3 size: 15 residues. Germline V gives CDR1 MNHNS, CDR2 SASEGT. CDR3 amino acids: CASSGFRGTTDTQYF. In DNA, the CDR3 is TGTGCCAGCAGTGGGTTCAGGGGGACCACAGATACGCAGTATTTT.

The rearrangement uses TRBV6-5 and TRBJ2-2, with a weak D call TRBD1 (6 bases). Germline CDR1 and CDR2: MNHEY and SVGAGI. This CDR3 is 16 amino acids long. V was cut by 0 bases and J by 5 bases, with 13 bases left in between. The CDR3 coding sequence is TGTGCCAGCAGTTACTCATGGGCAGGGGAGACCGGGGAGCTGTTTTTT. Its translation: CASSYSWAGETGELFF.